Presented here are 17 T cell receptor beta chains from one specimen sequenced in a study of blood T cells in healthy people across ages. A second PCR of roughly 6 to 12 cycles used a sample-barcoded 5' primer and a J-beta primer mix. One entry per CDR3 protein, called by TCRdb with MiXCR from the 5' RACE reads. Of 1.6 million or so distinct CDR3 sequences listed, about 31% are singletons. Sequencing used blood. The receptor source for this set is a woman aged 25 to 45 in good health.

This clonotype was recorded a few times. The genes are TRBV6-5 and TRBJ1-2; a possible D gene is TRBD1 (6 bases). The CDR3 totals 14 residues. The V end lost 6 bases, the J end lost 9 bases, and 20 bases lay between the germline ends. Germline CDR1 MNHEY, CDR2 SVGAGI. The CDR3 DNA follows: TGTGCCAGCAGCGAAGGGGGGGGTGCTATAAGCTACACCTTC. Amino acid sequence: CASSEGGGAISYTF.

The chain is built from TRBV9 and TRBJ2-1, with D possibly TRBD2 on 5 matching bases. V was clipped by 4 bases and J by 4 bases, with 15 bases between them. Per the germline V gene, CDR1 is SGDLS and CDR2 is YYNGEE. The CDR3 contains 15 residues. This CDR3 is CASSSRDTYYNEQFF. The CDR3 nucleotides read TGTGCCAGCAGCTCCCGGGATACGTATTACAATGAGCAGTTCTTC.

The J gene is TRBJ2-2, the V gene TRBV5-1; D not resolved. Germline V gene sequence: CDR1 SGHRS, CDR2 YFSETQ. The CDR3 sequence is 15 residues long. V gave up 0 bases and J gave up 5 bases, with 11 bases separating them. This CDR3 is CASSLGSAETGELFF. The DNA for the CDR3 is TGCGCCAGCAGCTTGGGGTCTGCCGAAACCGGGGAGCTGTTTTTT.

The genes are TRBV13 and TRBJ2-1, with D unresolved. Trimming stripped 8 bases from V and 5 bases from J, with 13 bases between. This CDR3 is built from 13 residues. Germline assignment: CDR1 PRHDT and CDR2 FYEKMQ (reference sequence). CDR3 loop: CASGDSPNNEQFF. The CDR3 DNA reads TGTGCCAGCGGGGATAGCCCAAACAATGAGCAGTTCTTC.

This clonotype has a handful of counts. V usage is TRBV6-6 and J usage is TRBJ1-2; 7 bases fit TRBD1. CDR1 is MNHNY and CDR2 is SVGAGI in the germline V gene (reference sequence). Unmatched junction bases numbered 8, after V lost 6 bases and J lost 1 base. There are 15 residues in the CDR3. The CDR3 coding sequence is TGTGCCAGCAGGCCTTGGGACAGAGTTAACTATGGCTACACCTTC. It encodes CASRPWDRVNYGYTF.

There are a few counts of this clonotype. V usage is TRBV9 and J usage is TRBJ2-3, with D perhaps matching TRBD1 (6 bases). V lost 2 bases to trimming and J lost 1 base, with 11 bases between them. Germline CDR1 is SGDLS and CDR2 is YYNGEE. This CDR3 comprises 15 residues. This chain's CDR3 is CASSVGGQGTDTQYF. CDR3 DNA: TGTGCCAGCAGCGTTGGGGGACAAGGCACAGATACGCAGTATTTT.

The chain recombines TRBV27 with TRBJ1-5; 8 nucleotides line up with TRBD1. The CDR3 runs 14 residues. Trimming cost V 8 bases and J 6 bases; bases outside gene matches: 9. Germline lookup yields CDR1 MNHEY and CDR2 SMNVEV (reference sequence). DNA for the CDR3: TGTGCCAGCGGTATCACAGGGGGTGGTCAGCCCCAGCATTTT. Protein: CASGITGGGQPQHF.

V usage is TRBV5-8 and J usage is TRBJ2-5; perhaps TRBD1 as D (5 bases). The CDR3 has 16 amino acids. CDR1 and CDR2 (germline): SGHTS, YDEGEE. V lost 0 bases, J lost 3 bases, and 15 bases lay in between. The CDR3 loop reads CASSLGPRVIEETQYF. The CDR3 region has the DNA TGTGCCAGCAGCTTGGGACCCAGGGTAATTGAAGAGACCCAGTACTTC. The entire variable domain, with the rest obtained from reference TRBV5-8 and TRBJ2-5, is as follows: EAGVTQSPTHLIKTRGQQATLRCSPISGHTSVYWYQQALGLGLQFLLWYDEGEERNRGNFPPRFSGRQFPNYSSELNVNALELEDSALYLCASSLGPRVIEETQYFGPGTRLLVL.

This clonotype has only a few counts. The chain combines TRBV18 with TRBJ2-3, with D possibly matching TRBD2 (6 bases). The ends were cut back, 3 bases at V and 1 base at J, with 17 bases in the middle. From germline, CDR1 is KGHSH and CDR2 LQKENI. The CDR3 has 17 residues. The CDR3 here is CASSPPSGVGGTDTQYF. In DNA form, the CDR3 reads TGTGCCAGCTCACCCCCCTCGGGAGTCGGAGGCACAGATACGCAGTATTTT.

This clonotype was observed a few times. This chain joins TRBV29-1 and TRBJ1-5, with TRBD1 matching 7 bases. The germline gives CDR1 SQVTM, CDR2 ANQGSEA. The trim removed 4 bases at V and 0 bases at J, leaving 6 bases unmatched. This CDR3 spans 15 amino acids. The DNA for the CDR3 is TGCAGCGTTGCCAGGGGGGAAGGTAGCAATCAGCCCCAGCATTTT. Its translation is CSVARGEGSNQPQHF. The variable domain in full, completed from reference TRBV29-1 and TRBJ1-5, reads SAVISQKPSRDICQRGTSLTIQCQVDSQVTMMFWYRQQPGQSLTLIATANQGSEATYESGFVIDKFPISRPNLTFSTLTVSNMSPEDSSIYLCSVARGEGSNQPQHFGDGTRLSIL.

This clonotype has just a few counts. The chain is built from TRBV18 and TRBJ2-5; D gene uncertain. V lost 3 bases to trimming and J lost 3 bases, with 8 bases between them. The CDR3 loop spans 13 amino acids. Germline-derived CDR1 and CDR2 are KGHSH and LQKENI. CDR3 loop: CASSPELEETQYF. As DNA, the CDR3 is TGTGCCAGCTCACCGGAATTAGAAGAGACCCAGTACTTC.

Note on this clonotype: The junction differs from germline at one of its ends, possibly a read error. The rearrangement uses TRBV7-3 and TRBJ2-1, with 7 bases identical to TRBD1. The CDR3 runs to 13 residues. Per germline, CDR1 SGHTA and CDR2 FQGTGA. CDR3 coding DNA: TGTGCCGGCAGCAAAAGGCCAGGGGGTGAGCAGTTCTTC. Its translation is CAGSKRPGGEQFF.

The table lists this clonotype with a few counts. The chain combines TRBV7-6 with TRBJ2-4; D is ambiguous. Germline V gene data show CDR1 as SGHVS and CDR2 as FNYEAQ. V lost 3 bases and J 1 base, leaving 16 bases between the germline ends. This CDR3 spans 17 amino acids. CDR3 DNA: TGTGCCAGCAGCTTGGGTACACTGCATGGGGCCAAAAACATTCAGTACTTC. Protein: CASSLGTLHGAKNIQYF.

The chain employs TRBV3-1 and TRBJ2-1, with TRBD1 matching 8 bases. This CDR3 spans 14 amino acids. The germline V gene encodes CDR1 LGHDT and CDR2 YNNKEL (reference sequence). Losses at the gene ends were 3 bases for V and 6 bases for J; bases not matched to a gene: 4. CDR3 region: CASSHLGQGNEQFF. As DNA, the CDR3 is TGTGCCAGCAGCCACCTTGGACAGGGCAATGAGCAGTTCTTC.

This clonotype has a handful of counts. V usage is TRBV20-1 and J usage is TRBJ2-5, with 12 bases lining up with TRBD1. V dropped 5 bases and J dropped 5; count of bases not matched to a gene: 6. CDR3 length: 14 residues. The germline gives CDR1 DFQATT, CDR2 SNEGSKA (reference sequence). The CDR3 region has the DNA TGCAGTGCTTCCTCCGGGACAGGGGGCGAGACCCAGTACTTC. Residues: CSASSGTGGETQYF.

This clonotype came up many times. The V gene is TRBV7-2, the J gene TRBJ2-1; D is perhaps TRBD1 (6 bases). Per the germline V gene, CDR1 is SGHTA and CDR2 is FQGNSA. Trimming shortened V by 5 bases and J by 7 bases, and 9 bases separated the two germline ends. The CDR3 length is 12 residues. In DNA form, the CDR3 reads TGTGCCAGCAGCCCGGACAGAAATGAGCAGTTCTTC. It specifies CASSPDRNEQFF.

V gene TRBV3-1 combines with J gene TRBJ1-4; 7 bases are a match to TRBD1. V lost 0 bases and J lost 8; bases outside the gene matches: 12. Per the germline V gene, CDR1 is LGHDT and CDR2 is YNNKEL (reference sequence). The CDR3 length is 17 residues. The CDR3 sequence: CASSQDPQDRVGEKLFF. Written as DNA, the CDR3 is TGTGCCAGCAGCCAAGATCCCCAAGACAGGGTAGGAGAAAAACTGTTTTTT.